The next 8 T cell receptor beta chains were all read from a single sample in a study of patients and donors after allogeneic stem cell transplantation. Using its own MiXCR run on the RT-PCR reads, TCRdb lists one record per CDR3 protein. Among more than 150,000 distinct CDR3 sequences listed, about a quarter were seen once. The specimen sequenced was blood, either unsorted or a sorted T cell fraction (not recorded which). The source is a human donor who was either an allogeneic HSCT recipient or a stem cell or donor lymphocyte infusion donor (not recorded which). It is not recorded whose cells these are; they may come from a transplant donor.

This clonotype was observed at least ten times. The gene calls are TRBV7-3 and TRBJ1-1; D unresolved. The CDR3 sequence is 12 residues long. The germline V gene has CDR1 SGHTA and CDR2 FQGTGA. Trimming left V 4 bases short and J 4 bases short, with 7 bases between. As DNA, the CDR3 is TGTGCCAGCAGCTCGGTGGGCACTGAAGCTTTCTTT. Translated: CASSSVGTEAFF.

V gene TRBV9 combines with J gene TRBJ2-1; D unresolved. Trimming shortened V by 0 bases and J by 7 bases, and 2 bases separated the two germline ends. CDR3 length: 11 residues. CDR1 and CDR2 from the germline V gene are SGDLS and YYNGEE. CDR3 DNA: TGTGCCAGCAGCGTAGCAAATGAGCAGTTCTTC. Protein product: CASSVANEQFF.

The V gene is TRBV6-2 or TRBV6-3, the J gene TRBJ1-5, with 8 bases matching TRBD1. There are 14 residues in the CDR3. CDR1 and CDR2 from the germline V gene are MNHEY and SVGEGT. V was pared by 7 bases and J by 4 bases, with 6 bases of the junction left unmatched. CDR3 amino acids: CASTRTGRNQPQHF. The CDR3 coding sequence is TGTGCCAGCACCCGGACAGGGCGGAATCAGCCCCAGCATTTT.

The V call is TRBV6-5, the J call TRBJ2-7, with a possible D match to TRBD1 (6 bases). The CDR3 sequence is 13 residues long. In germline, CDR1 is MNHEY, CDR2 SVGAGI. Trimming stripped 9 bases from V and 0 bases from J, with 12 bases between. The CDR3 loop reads CASKTGSSYEQYF. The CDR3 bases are TGTGCCAGTAAGACAGGTAGCTCCTACGAGCAGTACTTC.

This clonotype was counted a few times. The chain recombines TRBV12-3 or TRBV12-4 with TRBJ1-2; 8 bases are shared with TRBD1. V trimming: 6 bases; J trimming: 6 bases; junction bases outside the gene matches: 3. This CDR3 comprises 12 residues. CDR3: CASRGQGHGYTF. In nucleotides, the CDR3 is TGTGCCAGCAGAGGACAGGGACATGGCTACACCTTC.

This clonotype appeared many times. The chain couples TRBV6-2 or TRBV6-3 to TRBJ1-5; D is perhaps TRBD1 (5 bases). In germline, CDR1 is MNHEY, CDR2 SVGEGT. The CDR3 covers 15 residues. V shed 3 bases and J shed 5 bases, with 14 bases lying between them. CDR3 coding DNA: TGTGCCAGCAGTTATTCTGTTAGGGGCGATCAGCCCCAGCATTTT. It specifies CASSYSVRGDQPQHF.

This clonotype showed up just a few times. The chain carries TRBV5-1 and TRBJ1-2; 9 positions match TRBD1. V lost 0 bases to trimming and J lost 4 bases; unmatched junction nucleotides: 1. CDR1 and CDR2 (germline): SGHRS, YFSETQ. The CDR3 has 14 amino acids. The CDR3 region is CASSLGTGVYGYTF. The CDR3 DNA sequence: TGCGCCAGCAGCTTGGGGACAGGGGTCTATGGCTACACCTTC.

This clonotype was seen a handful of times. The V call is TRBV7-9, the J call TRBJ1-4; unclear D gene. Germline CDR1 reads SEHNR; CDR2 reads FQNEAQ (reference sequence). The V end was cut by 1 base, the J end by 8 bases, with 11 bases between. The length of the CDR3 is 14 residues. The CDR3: CASSLGGRYEKLFF. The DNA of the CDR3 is TGTGCCAGCAGCTTAGGAGGACGCTACGAAAAACTGTTTTTT.